What follows are 21 T cell receptor beta chains derived from one specimen sequenced in a study of breast tumors, draining lymph nodes, adjacent tissues. The lymph nodes were axillary draining lymph nodes from breast cancer patients. Using its own MiXCR run on the multiplex PCR reads, TCRdb lists one record per CDR3 protein. The sample lists some 120,000 distinct CDR3 sequences, 20% seen once, with around 3.5% in the top ten. Sequencing input: axillary lymph node tissue. All receptors come from a female donor with breast cancer. Some clones in this sample may be carry-over from other donors' samples.

On this clonotype itself: A much larger clone is a single base away; this may be a read error. V usage is TRBV20-1 and J usage is TRBJ2-5; D unclear. The germline gives CDR1 DFQATT, CDR2 SNEGSKA (reference sequence). This CDR3 has 13 residues. CDR3: CSARVENQGTQYF. In DNA form, the CDR3 reads TGCAGTGCTAGAGTCGAGAACCAAGGGACCCAGTACTTC.

This clonotype has a count of ten or more. This sequence joins TRBV10-2 and TRBJ1-4; D is unclear. V lost 6 bases and J lost 5, with 16 bases in between. In germline, CDR1 is WSHSY, CDR2 SAAADI. CDR3 size: 15 residues. The CDR3 loop is CASRESGDKNEKLFF. The DNA of the CDR3 is TGCGCCAGCAGGGAGAGCGGGGATAAAAATGAAAAACTGTTTTTT.

The chain recombines TRBV3-1 with TRBJ2-1, with D possibly matching TRBD2 (5 bases). Germline V gives CDR1 LGHDT, CDR2 YNNKEL (reference sequence). Trimming took 0 bases from V and 4 from J, leaving 13 bases between them. The CDR3 is 16 residues long. The CDR3 loop reads CASSQDWRTVYNEQFF. CDR3 nucleotides: TGTGCCAGCAGCCAAGATTGGAGGACGGTGTACAATGAGCAGTTCTTC.

The chain links TRBV11-2 to TRBJ1-1, with TRBD1 identical over 8 bases. V shed 2 bases and J 2 bases; nucleotides not matched to a gene: 7. CDR1 is SGHAT and CDR2 is FQNNGV in the germline V gene. The CDR3 consists of 16 residues. The CDR3 region is CASSLYGDRINTEAFF. CDR3 bases: TGTGCCAGCAGCTTATATGGGGACAGGATAAACACTGAAGCTTTCTTT.

This clonotype was counted at least ten times. The J gene is TRBJ2-2, the V gene TRBV12-3 or TRBV12-4; TRBD1 matches 10 bases. The CDR3 is 15 amino acids. The ends lost 6 bases at V and 5 bases at J; junction bases unmatched: 6. The CDR3 region has the DNA TGTGCCAGCAGGATGGGACAGGGGTGGACCGGGGAGCTGTTTTTT. Amino acids: CASRMGQGWTGELFF.

To note about this clonotype: This may come from a read error, since a much larger clone is one base off. The chain combines TRBV3-1 with TRBJ1-2, with D maybe TRBD1 (5 bases). V lost 0 bases and J lost 3, with 11 bases in between. The CDR3 length is 15 residues. Germline CDR1 is LGHDT and CDR2 is YNNKEL (reference sequence). CDR3 coding DNA: TGTGCCAGCAGCCAAGATGCTCGGGGCGACTATGGCTACACCTTC. It codes for CASSQDARGDYGYTF.

This clonotype was seen many times. The chain joins TRBV20-1 to TRBJ2-1, with TRBD2 matching 11 bases. The ends lost 5 bases at V and 4 bases at J; junction bases unmatched: 7. This CDR3 comprises 15 residues. Germline CDR1 reads DFQATT; CDR2 reads SNEGSKA (reference sequence). The CDR3 DNA is TGCAGTGCTGGTGTTCTAGCGGGGGGTTACAATGAGCAGTTCTTC. Its protein product is CSAGVLAGGYNEQFF.

There are many counts of this clonotype. The chain combines TRBV11-2 with TRBJ2-7; D unresolved. The germline CDR1 and CDR2 sequences are SGHAT and FQNNGV. Between the trimmed V and J ends, which lost 2 bases and 2 bases, there was a span of 10 bases. The CDR3 is 14 residues long. The CDR3 DNA sequence: TGTGCCAGCAGCTTAAACCCCACAGCCTACGAGCAGTACTTC. It is translated as CASSLNPTAYEQYF.

This clonotype was found many times. This rearrangement joins TRBV24-1 to TRBJ2-1, with 9 bases fitting TRBD2. The V and J ends lost 4 bases and 6 bases, in that order; junction bases with no gene match: 9. Germline assignment: CDR1 KGHDR and CDR2 SFDVKD. The CDR3 has 16 amino acids. The CDR3 sequence is CATSDLSGGLANEQFF. The CDR3 DNA reads as TGTGCCACCAGTGACCTTAGCGGGGGATTAGCCAATGAGCAGTTCTTC.

This clonotype was detected many times. Written as DNA, the CDR3 is TGTGCCAGCAGTGAACTGGGACAGGGGATACAAGAGACCCAGTACTTC. It encodes CASSELGQGIQETQYF. This chain connects TRBV25-1 to TRBJ2-5, with 10 bases fitting TRBD1. V trimming: 2 bases; J trimming: 2 bases; junction bases outside the gene matches: 5. CDR3 length: 16 amino acids. The germline CDR1 and CDR2 sequences are MGHDK and SYGVNS.

Details on this clonotype: This may stem from a read error, because a much larger clone lies one nucleotide away. The chain employs TRBV20-1 and TRBJ2-1; 8 positions agree with TRBD2. The CDR3 totals 15 residues. With V trimmed by 2 bases and J by 7 bases, 10 bases remained unmatched. The germline gives CDR1 DFQATT, CDR2 SNEGSKA (reference sequence). The CDR3 bases are TGCAGTGCTAGATCGCCGAGACTAGCGTGGAATGAGCAGTTCTTC. Its translation: CSARSPRLAWNEQFF.

Worth noting for this clonotype: A junction end diverges from the germline sequence, so it may reflect a read error. This rearrangement joins TRBV5-1 to TRBJ2-7; tentatively, D is TRBD1 or TRBD2 (5 bases each). The germline V gene encodes CDR1 SGHRS and CDR2 YFSETQ. The CDR3 is 15 amino acids. The CDR3 is CACSLAGTFSYELYF. For the CDR3, the DNA is TGCGCCTGCAGCTTGGCCGGGACGTTTTCCTACGAGCTGTACTTC. The full variable domain, rest sourced from reference TRBV5-1 and TRBJ2-7, is KAGVTQTPRYLIKTRGQQVTLSCSPISGHRSVSWYQQTPGQGLQFLFEYFSETQRNKGNFPGRFSGRQFSNSRSEMNVSTLELGDSALYLCACSLAGTFSYELYFGPGTRLTVT.

This clonotype was detected many times. This sequence joins TRBV6-5 and TRBJ2-3; 14 bases are shared with TRBD2. The CDR3 covers 16 residues. Unmatched junction bases numbered 6, after V lost 4 bases and J lost 6 bases. The germline CDR1 and CDR2 sequences are MNHEY and SVGAGI. CDR3 nucleotide sequence: TGTGCCAGCAGTTCGATTCGGACTAGCGGGAGGGATACGCAGTATTTT. Amino acids: CASSSIRTSGRDTQYF.

This clonotype appeared many times. The V and J genes are TRBV9 and TRBJ2-7; D call uncertain. Germline CDR1 reads SGDLS; CDR2 reads YYNGEE. This CDR3 is 14 amino acids long. Trimming left V 3 bases short and J 7 bases short, with 17 bases between. The CDR3 region is CASSGDLSFGEQYF. The CDR3 bases are TGTGCCAGCAGCGGAGATCTGAGTTTCGGGGAGCAGTACTTC. The full variable domain, with the rest looked up from reference TRBV9 and TRBJ2-7, is DSGVTQTPKHLITATGQRVTLRCSPRSGDLSVYWYQQSLDQGLQFLIQYYNGEERAKGNILERFSAQQFPDLHSELNLSSLELGDSALYFCASSGDLSFGEQYFGPGTRLTVT.

This clonotype has ten or more counts. V usage is TRBV28 and J usage is TRBJ2-7; 9 positions match TRBD1. Germline CDR1 MDHEN, CDR2 SYDVKM. Trimming removed 6 bases from V and 9 bases from J; junction bases left unmatched: 12. There are 14 residues in the CDR3. CDR3 sequence: CASSLAGTGLGQYF. The CDR3 DNA reads TGTGCCAGCAGCCTCGCCGGGACAGGGTTGGGGCAGTACTTC.

The rearrangement links TRBV20-1 to TRBJ1-5; D not certain. This CDR3 comprises 13 residues. Germline V CDR1 and CDR2: DFQATT, SNEGSKA (reference sequence). V shed 0 bases and J shed 7 bases, with 10 bases lying between them. CDR3 bases: TGCAGTGCTAGAGATGACCTTAGGCAGCCCCAGCATTTT. It encodes CSARDDLRQPQHF.

V usage is TRBV3-1 and J usage is TRBJ2-7; 12 positions agree with TRBD2. CDR1 is LGHDT and CDR2 is YNNKEL in the germline V gene (reference sequence). After removal of 0 bases from V and 5 bases from J, the junction contained 11 bases not matched to a gene. This CDR3 has 18 amino acids. CDR3 in DNA: TGTGCCAGCAGCCAAGATAGTCTAGCGGGAGGGCCGGGGAACGAGCAGTACTTC. It is translated as CASSQDSLAGGPGNEQYF.

This clonotype was counted ten times or more. The chain combines TRBV6-1 with TRBJ1-6; D possibly corresponds to TRBD1 (5 bases). The germline V gene has CDR1 MNHNS and CDR2 SASEGT. With 3 bases removed from V and 8 bases from J, the gap between germline ends came to 17 bases. The CDR3 is made up of 16 amino acids. CDR3 bases: TGTGCCAGCAGTGACCCCAGGGTAACGGGCCATTCACCCCTCCACTTT. It codes for CASSDPRVTGHSPLHF.

About this clonotype itself: This may stem from a read error, because a much larger clone lies one nucleotide away. Without the conserved terminal phenylalanine or tryptophan, this CDR3 likely stems from a read error. This chain connects TRBV7-9 to TRBJ1-5; a possible D gene is TRBD1 (5 bases). Per germline, CDR1 SEHNR and CDR2 FQNEAQ (reference sequence). The CDR3 has 15 amino acids. The V end lost 1 base, the J end lost 5 bases, and 12 bases lay between the germline ends. The chain's CDR3 is CASSLGGGWDQPQHL. CDR3 nucleotides: TGTGCCAGCAGCTTAGGGGGGGGTTGGGATCAGCCCCAGCATCTT.

This clonotype was seen at least ten times. The chain has TRBV20-1 and TRBJ1-2, with TRBD1 as a possible D gene (6 bases). The CDR3 loop spans 14 amino acids. Looked up from germline, CDR1 is DFQATT and CDR2 is SNEGSKA (reference sequence). V was shortened by 5 bases and J by 7 bases, with 20 bases between the two germline ends. The CDR3 region has the DNA TGCAGTGCTCAGGAGGGGGGGACTATGCGTGGCTACACCTTC. This sequence encodes CSAQEGGTMRGYTF.

There are many counts of this clonotype. This chain links TRBV19 with TRBJ2-7; D is ambiguous. The V and J ends lost 6 bases and 0 bases respectively, with 12 bases between them. The CDR3 spans 14 residues. Germline CDR1 is LNHDA and CDR2 is SQIVND (reference sequence). CDR3: CASRTQSSSYEQYF. The DNA for the CDR3 is TGTGCCAGTAGGACTCAGAGTAGCTCCTACGAGCAGTACTTC. The full variable domain, in which reference TRBV19 and TRBJ2-7 provide the parts outside the CDR3, is DGGITQSPKYLFRKEGQNVTLSCEQNLNHDAMYWYRQDPGQGLRLIYYSQIVNDFQKGDIAEGYSVSREKKESFPLTVTSAQKNPTAFYLCASRTQSSSYEQYFGPGTRLTVT.